This TCR beta chain was recorded in a study of CD8 T cells in ankylosing spondylitis. Study conclusions and caveats: Clones linked to disease, bearing a CD8+ phenotype, were relatively rare in peripheral blood. In ankylosing spondylitis blood, a motif of 7 to 9 highly homologous TCR beta variants appeared characteristic. Earlier studies detected some motif variants in reactive arthritis synovial fluid and blood. Enrichment of disease-linked clones was reportedly significant in matched ankylosing spondylitis synovial fluid.

Germline CDR1 SQVTM, CDR2 ANQGSEA. The V and J ends lost 5 bases and 4 bases respectively, with 13 bases between them. This CDR3 region has 13 residues. Library preparation for TCR beta used quantitative 5'-RACE with molecular barcodes. TCRdb called the 5' RACE reads again in MiXCR, with one record for every CDR3 protein. The repertoire holds a few hundred thousand distinct CDR3 sequences, approximately 8% seen once, with 14% to 15% in the top ten. This clonotype was detected ten times or more. As yet, its antigen is unknown. The TCR originated in a male donor with ankylosing spondylitis. Sequencing was performed on blood, either unsorted or a sorted T cell fraction (not recorded which). V is TRBV29-1 and J is TRBJ2-3, with D tentatively TRBD1 (5 bases). The DNA for the CDR3 is TGCAGCGTTTACCCCCAAGGGGCAGATACGCAGTATTTT. Its protein product is CSVYPQGADTQYF.